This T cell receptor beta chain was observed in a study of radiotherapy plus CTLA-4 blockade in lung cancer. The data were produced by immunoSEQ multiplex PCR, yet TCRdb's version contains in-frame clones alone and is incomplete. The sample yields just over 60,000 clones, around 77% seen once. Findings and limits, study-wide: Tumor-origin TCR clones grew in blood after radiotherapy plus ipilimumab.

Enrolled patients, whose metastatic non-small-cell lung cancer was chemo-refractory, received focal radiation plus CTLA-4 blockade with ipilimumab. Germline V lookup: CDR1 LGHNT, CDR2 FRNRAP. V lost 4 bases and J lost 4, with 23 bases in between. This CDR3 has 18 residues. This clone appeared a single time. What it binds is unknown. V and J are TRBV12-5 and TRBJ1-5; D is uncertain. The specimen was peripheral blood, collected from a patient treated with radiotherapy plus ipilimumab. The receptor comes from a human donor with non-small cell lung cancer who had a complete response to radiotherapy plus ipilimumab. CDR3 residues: CASGSLRGTVGVNQPQHF. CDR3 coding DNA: TGTGCTAGTGGTTCCCTCCGCGGCACCGTGGGCGTAAATCAGCCCCAGCATTTT.